This entry lists 23 T cell receptor beta chains sequenced from one sample in a study of cytomegalovirus exposure and HLA in healthy donors. Primers: 60 Vbeta forward and 13 Jbeta reverse. Assay: immunoSEQ multiplex PCR; the TCRdb copy retains only in-frame clones and omits some. The sample shows some 96,000 clones, about 80% of them seen only once. Sequenced sample: PBMCs. The receptor set was obtained from a woman in her fifties or sixties in good health and CMV-seronegative.

This clone was counted only a few times. The rearrangement links TRBV18 to TRBJ2-7; possibly TRBD2 for D (6 bases). Germline values: CDR1 KGHSH, CDR2 LQKENI. The CDR3 extends over 13 amino acids. Trimming pared 2 bases from V and 4 bases from J, leaving 9 bases between. The CDR3 reads CASSPTGGYEQYF. CDR3 bases: TGTGCCAGCTCACCAACCGGGGGTTACGAGCAGTACTTC.

This clone was found once. The chain combines TRBV5-4 with TRBJ1-4, with 7 nucleotides matching TRBD1. The CDR3 runs to 15 residues. Germline V gives CDR1 SGHNT, CDR2 YYREEE (reference sequence). V dropped 4 bases and J dropped 3; count of bases not matched to a gene: 6. CDR3 bases: TGTGCCAGCAGCGTAGGGGGCGCGGCTAATGAAAAACTGTTTTTT. The encoded protein is CASSVGGAANEKLFF.

The chain carries TRBV5-4 and TRBJ2-7, with D tentatively TRBD2 (5 bases). Trimming pared 4 bases from V and 0 bases from J, leaving 11 bases between. This CDR3 is 14 amino acids long. The germline V gene has CDR1 SGHNT and CDR2 YYREEE (reference sequence). The CDR3 loop reads CASSSSETSYEQYF. The CDR3 region has the DNA TGTGCCAGCAGCAGTAGCGAGACCTCCTACGAGCAGTACTTC.

The chain has TRBV5-6 and TRBJ2-3; 9 bases match TRBD1. The V segment lost 0 bases and the J segment 4 bases; nucleotides outside the gene matches: 3. Per the germline V gene, CDR1 is SGHDT and CDR2 is YYEEEE. The CDR3 has 15 residues. CDR3 DNA: TGTGCCAGCAGCTTGGCGGGGACAGGGCCAGATACGCAGTATTTT. As protein: CASSLAGTGPDTQYF.

The J gene is TRBJ2-1, the V gene TRBV2; the match to TRBD2 covers 11 bases. The J segment lost 7 bases and the V segment lost 1 base, leaving 3 bases of the junction unmatched. Germline loops: CDR1 SNHLY, CDR2 FYNNEI. This CDR3 comprises 15 residues. CDR3 amino acids: CASSEEVAGGNEQFF. CDR3 DNA: TGTGCCAGCAGTGAAGAGGTAGCGGGAGGGAATGAGCAGTTCTTC.

The V and J genes are TRBV5-4 and TRBJ2-1; D uncertain. Germline V CDR1 and CDR2: SGHNT, YYREEE (reference sequence). Trimming cost V 4 bases and J 0 bases, with 11 bases left between them. The CDR3 is 15 residues long. The CDR3, as DNA: TGTGCCAGCAGCCAAGACTTGAGCTCCTACAATGAGCAGTTCTTC. Translating gives CASSQDLSSYNEQFF.

This rearrangement joins TRBV6-6 to TRBJ2-1; possible D gene TRBD1, 5 bases. The ends were cut back, 3 bases at V and 7 bases at J, with 13 bases in the middle. The length of the CDR3 is 14 residues. Germline V CDR1 and CDR2: MNHNY, SVGAGI (reference sequence). CDR3 sequence (DNA): TGTGCCAGCAGTTATCAAGGGGATGGTAATGAGCAGTTCTTC. It specifies CASSYQGDGNEQFF.

The chain couples TRBV5-6 to TRBJ1-1; D unclear. Per germline, CDR1 SGHDT and CDR2 YYEEEE. This CDR3 has 14 amino acids. Trimming removed 4 bases from V and 0 bases from J, with 10 bases in between. CDR3 sequence (DNA): TGTGCCAGCAGCAGCGGTTCCTTGAACACTGAAGCTTTCTTT. Protein: CASSSGSLNTEAFF.

This clone appeared a single time. J is TRBJ2-1 and V is TRBV11-2, with 10 bases aligning to TRBD1. The germline V gene encodes CDR1 SGHAT and CDR2 FQNNGV. The CDR3 is 15 amino acids. With 7 bases clipped from V and 4 bases from J, the junction kept 7 bases outside the gene matches. CDR3: CASTHDRGRYNEQFF. CDR3 coding DNA: TGTGCCAGCACCCATGACAGGGGGCGTTACAATGAGCAGTTCTTC.

The rearrangement links TRBV6-5 to TRBJ1-1; TRBD1 agrees at 10 bases. V shed 10 bases and J 5 bases; nucleotides not matched to a gene: 13. The CDR3 contains 15 residues. CDR1 is MNHEY, CDR2 SVGAGI, per germline. As DNA, the CDR3 is TGTGCCACCCACCTCAGACAGGGGGCGCAGACTGAAGCTTTCTTT. This sequence encodes CATHLRQGAQTEAFF.

The chain is built from TRBV7-2 and TRBJ1-3; D is unclear. CDR1 is SGHTA and CDR2 is FQGNSA in the germline V gene. The CDR3 is 16 amino acids. Trimming stripped 4 bases from V and 1 base from J, with 14 bases between. The CDR3 nucleotides read TGTGCCAGCAGCTCCCGCGGGGTGGCGTCTGGAAACACCATATATTTT. Translating gives CASSSRGVASGNTIYF.

In its sample, this clone was seen once. The gene calls are TRBV2 and TRBJ2-5; 11 nucleotides align to TRBD2. This CDR3 has 17 amino acids. Per the germline V gene, CDR1 is SNHLY and CDR2 is FYNNEI. V was pared by 10 bases and J by 0 bases, with 13 bases of the junction left unmatched. Written as DNA, the CDR3 is TGTGCCACCCTTTCTAGCGGGGGGCTTACGTACCAAGAGACCCAGTACTTC. It is translated as CATLSSGGLTYQETQYF.

CDR3 bases: TGCAGCGTTGAGCCCGGACAGGCGCTGGGGGAGACCCAGTACTTC. Translated, it gives CSVEPGQALGETQYF. The chain links TRBV29-1 to TRBJ2-5; 7 bases are a match to TRBD1. V was pared by 3 bases and J by 5 bases, with 12 bases of the junction left unmatched. Germline assignment: CDR1 SQVTM and CDR2 ANQGSEA. CDR3 size: 15 residues.

This clone was picked up a small number of times. The same CDR3 can be traced to other DNA sequences in this sample. This chain joins TRBV5-6 and TRBJ2-5; a weak D match, TRBD1 (5 bases). CDR1 SGHDT and CDR2 YYEEEE come from the germline V gene. The CDR3 sequence is 13 residues long. V lost 1 base and J lost 3, with 7 bases in between. DNA of the CDR3: TGTGCCAGCAGCTTGAGGGGCGAAGAGACCCAGTACTTC. Its translation is CASSLRGEETQYF.

The chain links TRBV23-1 to TRBJ2-7; TRBD2 is a possible D gene (7 bases). TRBV23-1 is an ORF; its function is uncertain. V lost 2 bases and J 2 bases, leaving 13 bases between the germline ends. This CDR3 is built from 15 residues. CDR3 in amino acids: CASSQKGGPTYEQYF. CDR3 sequence (DNA): TGCGCCAGCAGTCAAAAGGGGGGGCCTACCTACGAGCAGTACTTC.

The chain is built from TRBV7-9 and TRBJ1-1, with TRBD1 as a possible D gene (6 bases). V shed 3 bases and J shed 8 bases, with 13 bases lying between them. Germline V gene data show CDR1 as SEHNR and CDR2 as FQNEAQ (reference sequence). The CDR3 is 13 amino acids. The chain's CDR3 is CASSFRGAVEAFF. CDR3 nucleotide sequence: TGTGCCAGCAGCTTTCGGGGGGCAGTGGAAGCTTTCTTT.

The rearrangement joins TRBV6-5 to TRBJ2-7; a weak D match, TRBD1 (5 bases). In germline, CDR1 is MNHEY, CDR2 SVGAGI. The ends were cut back, 0 bases at V and 2 bases at J, with 8 bases in the middle. This CDR3 has 14 amino acids. The CDR3 protein is CASSYSKGTYEQYF. DNA of the CDR3: TGTGCCAGCAGTTACTCGAAGGGGACCTACGAGCAGTACTTC.

The chain employs TRBV29-1 and TRBJ2-7; D unclear. CDR3 length equals 13 residues. Germline V gene sequence: CDR1 SQVTM, CDR2 ANQGSEA. Trimming left V 2 bases short and J 3 bases short, with 11 bases between. CDR3 loop: CSVESPNSYEQYF. For the CDR3, the DNA is TGCAGCGTTGAAAGTCCCAACAGCTACGAGCAGTACTTC.

The CDR3 DNA reads TGTGCCAGCAGGGACACAGGGGTCTCCTACGAGCAGTACTTC. This encodes CASRDTGVSYEQYF. V is TRBV2 and J is TRBJ2-7; TRBD1 aligns across 7 bases. Per germline, CDR1 SNHLY and CDR2 FYNNEI. Trimming took 6 bases from V and 0 from J; bases not matched to a gene: 5. The CDR3 consists of 14 residues.

V is TRBV7-8 and J is TRBJ1-5; D is perhaps TRBD1 (6 bases). Germline CDR1 and CDR2: SGHVS and FQNEAQ. There are 13 residues in the CDR3. Trimming stripped 2 bases from V and 7 bases from J, with 9 bases between. The CDR3, as DNA: TGTGCCAGCAGCTTATACAGGGACCAGCCCCAGCATTTT. Translation: CASSLYRDQPQHF.

The count of this clone is one. The chain couples TRBV27 to TRBJ1-6; D is undetermined. Germline assignment: CDR1 MNHEY and CDR2 SMNVEV (reference sequence). V lost 2 bases, J lost 3 bases, and 11 bases lay in between. The CDR3 is 16 residues long. As DNA, the CDR3 is TGTGCCAGCAGTTTAGAGGGAGGGAGCTATAATTCACCCCTCCACTTT. It specifies CASSLEGGSYNSPLHF.

The gene calls are TRBV5-3 and TRBJ2-7, with D maybe TRBD2 (6 bases). TRBV5-3 is marked as an open reading frame, function uncertain. The CDR3 covers 14 residues. V was pared by 4 bases and J by 2 bases, with 13 bases between. The CDR3 is CARSSGFWTYEQYF. DNA for the CDR3: TGTGCCAGAAGCAGCGGGTTTTGGACCTACGAGCAGTACTTC.

This CDR3 is CASSVRGPYEQYF. As DNA, the CDR3 is TGTGCCAGCAGTGTCAGAGGTCCCTACGAGCAGTACTTC. The V and J genes are TRBV2 and TRBJ2-7; D is unresolved. The CDR3 loop spans 13 amino acids. Germline V lookup: CDR1 SNHLY, CDR2 FYNNEI. The ends were cut back, 4 bases at V and 2 bases at J, with 9 bases in the middle.